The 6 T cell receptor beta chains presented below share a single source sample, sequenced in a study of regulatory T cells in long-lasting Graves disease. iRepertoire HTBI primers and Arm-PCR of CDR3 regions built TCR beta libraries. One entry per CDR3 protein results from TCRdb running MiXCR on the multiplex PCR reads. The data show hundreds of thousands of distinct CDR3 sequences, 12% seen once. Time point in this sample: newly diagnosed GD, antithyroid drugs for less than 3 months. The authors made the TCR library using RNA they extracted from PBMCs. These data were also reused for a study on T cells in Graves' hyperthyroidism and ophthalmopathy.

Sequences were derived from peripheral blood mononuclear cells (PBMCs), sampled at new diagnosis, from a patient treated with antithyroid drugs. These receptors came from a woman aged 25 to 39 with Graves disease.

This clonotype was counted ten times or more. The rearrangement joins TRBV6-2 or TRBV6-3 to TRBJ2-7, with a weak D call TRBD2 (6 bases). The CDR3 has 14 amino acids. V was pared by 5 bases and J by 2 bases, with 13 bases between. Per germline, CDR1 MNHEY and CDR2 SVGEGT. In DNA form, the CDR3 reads TGTGCCAGCAGTGCCTCGGGGGAAGCCTACGAGCAGTACTTC. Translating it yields CASSASGEAYEQYF.

The CDR3 region is CASSPDRIGDEQYF. The CDR3 DNA reads TGTGCCAGCAGCCCTGACCGGATCGGAGACGAGCAGTACTTC. The rearrangement links TRBV11-1 to TRBJ2-7; the D is unclear. Germline assignment: CDR1 SGHAT and CDR2 FQDESV (reference sequence). The V and J ends lost 5 bases and 5 bases respectively, with 16 bases between them. The CDR3 contains 14 residues.

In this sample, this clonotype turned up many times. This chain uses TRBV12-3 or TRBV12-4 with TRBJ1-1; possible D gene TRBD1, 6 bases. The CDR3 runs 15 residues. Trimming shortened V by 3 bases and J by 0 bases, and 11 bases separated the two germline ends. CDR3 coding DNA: TGTGCCAGCAGTTTCCAGACAGGAGTGAACACTGAAGCTTTCTTT. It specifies CASSFQTGVNTEAFF.

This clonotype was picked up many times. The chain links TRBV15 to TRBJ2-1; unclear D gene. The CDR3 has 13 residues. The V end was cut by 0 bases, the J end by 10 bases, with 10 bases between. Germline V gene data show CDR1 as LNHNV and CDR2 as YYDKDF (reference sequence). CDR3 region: CATSRDLSTEQFF. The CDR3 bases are TGTGCCACCAGCAGAGATTTATCGACAGAGCAGTTCTTC.

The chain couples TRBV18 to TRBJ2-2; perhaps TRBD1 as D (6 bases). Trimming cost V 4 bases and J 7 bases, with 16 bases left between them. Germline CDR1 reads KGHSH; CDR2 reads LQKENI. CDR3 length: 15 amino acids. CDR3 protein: CASSQRTDSNGELFF. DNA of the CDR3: TGTGCCAGCTCACAACGGACAGATAGCAACGGGGAGCTGTTTTTT. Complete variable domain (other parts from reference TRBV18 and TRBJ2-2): NAGVMQNPRHLVRRRGQEARLRCSPMKGHSHVYWYRQLPEEGLKFMVYLQKENIIDESGMPKERFSAEFPKEGPSILRIQQVVRGDSAAYFCASSQRTDSNGELFFGEGSRLTVL.

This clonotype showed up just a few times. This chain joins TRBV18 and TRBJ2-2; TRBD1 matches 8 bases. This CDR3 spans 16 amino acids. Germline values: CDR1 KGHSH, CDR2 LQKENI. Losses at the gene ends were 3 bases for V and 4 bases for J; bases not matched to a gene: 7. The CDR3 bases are TGTGCCAGCTCACCGAAGACAGGGGTTGGCACCGGGGAGCTGTTTTTT. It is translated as CASSPKTGVGTGELFF.